This T cell receptor (beta chain) was captured in a study of cytomegalovirus exposure and HLA in healthy donors. Study-level results: Reported findings show TCR beta sequences accurately forecast HLA-A and HLA-B alleles in most subjects.

This clone was counted a single time. Its antigen is still unknown. Losses at the gene ends were 6 bases for V and 4 bases for J; bases not matched to a gene: 5. CDR3 size: 12 residues. Germline V gives CDR1 SQVTM, CDR2 ANQGSEA. The primer mix had 60 Vbeta and 13 Jbeta primers. TCRdb keeps only in-frame clones here, not all; method: immunoSEQ multiplex PCR. The sample contains over 200,000 clones, more than 70% of which appear only once. Sequenced sample: PBMCs. V usage is TRBV29-1 and J usage is TRBJ2-5; 7 bases match TRBD1. The clonotype was recovered from a human donor in good health. The CDR3 nucleotides read TGCAGCGTAGGACAGGTATCAGAGACCCAGTACTTC. Its translation is CSVGQVSETQYF.